A selection of T cell receptor beta chains follows, all from one sample in a study of T cell responses to AZD1222 COVID-19 vaccine. Clones were sequenced by immunoSEQ multiplex PCR, and TCRdb holds only the in-frame ones, with some missing. Here the sample spans roughly 95,000 clones, around nine tenths being singletons. The material was peripheral blood, obtained on day 0 of AZD1222 vaccination. Receptors were obtained from an adult in good health. Both conserved end residues are part of each CDR3. The D gene is left open where the match is weak. Not every row has a clone size; where given, it reads once, few, many or a size class.

D gene,J gene,V gene,clone size,CDR3 DNA,CDR3 protein
-,TRBJ1-1,TRBV28,-,TGTGCCAGCAGGGGAGACTTACGCGTAGGTGGGGGTCGACGGCCCATGAACACTGAAGCTTTCTTT,CASRGDLRVGGGRRPMNTEAFF
-,TRBJ2-2,TRBV7-6,-,TGTGCCAGCAGCTCCGGCTATCAGGGGATCGGGGAGCTGTTTTTT,CASSSGYQGIGELFF
-,TRBJ1-2,TRBV6-5,once,TGTGCCAGCAGCAGGGTGAGGGTCCATGGCTACACCTTC,CASSRVRVHGYTF
TRBD1,TRBJ2-7,TRBV5-4,-,TGTGCCAGCAGCAGAGGGACAGGTTCAACCTACGAGCAGTACTTC,CASSRGTGSTYEQYF
-,TRBJ2-7,TRBV7-8,-,TGTGCCAGCAGCTTAGAGTTTACGGGGAATGGGTTCGTCCGCGAGCAGTACTTC,CASSLEFTGNGFVREQYF
TRBD1,TRBJ2-7,TRBV3-1/TRBV3-2,few,TGTGCCAGCAGCCAACAGACAGGGTCCTACGAGCAGTACTTC,CASSQQTGSYEQYF
TRBD2,TRBJ2-7,TRBV5-3,once,TGTGCCAGGGGGGGCGGAGGTAGCGGGAAGCTAACTCATGGTTTGCAGTACTTC,CARGGGGSGKLTHGLQYF
-,TRBJ2-4,TRBV23-1,-,TGCGCCAGCAGTCAATCGAGGACACCGTACCGGGGAGGCATTCAGTACTTC,CASSQSRTPYRGGIQYF
-,TRBJ2-1,TRBV28,once,TGTGCCAGCAGTTTAAATGGGGTCGCCAATGAGCAGTTCTTC,CASSLNGVANEQFF
TRBD2,TRBJ2-1,TRBV18,-,TGTGCCAGCTCACCGACTAGCGGGAGCTACAATGAGCAGTTCTTC,CASSPTSGSYNEQFF
-,TRBJ2-1,TRBV2,-,TGTGCCAGCAGTGATGGCGGAAGCTCCTACAATGAGCAGTTCTTC,CASSDGGSSYNEQFF
TRBD1,TRBJ2-1,TRBV4-2,-,TGTGCCAGCAGCCCAAGGGACAGGGGGTACAATGAGCAGTTCTTC,CASSPRDRGYNEQFF
-,TRBJ1-3,TRBV6-5,-,TGTGCCAGCAGCGTCAGCGGGCACGGAAACACCATATATTTT,CASSVSGHGNTIYF
-,TRBJ1-2,TRBV27,once,TGTGCCAGCAGGGCCCAAGGTGGGAACGGAGGCTACACCTTC,CASRAQGGNGGYTF
TRBD1,TRBJ2-3,TRBV6-2/TRBV6-3,-,TGTGCCAGCAGTTACTGGGGACAGGGGGCTCTAGATACGCAGTATTTT,CASSYWGQGALDTQYF
TRBD1,TRBJ2-3,TRBV11-2,-,TGTGCCAGCAGCCCTGAGGTGCGACAGGGATTGAATACGCAGTATTTT,CASSPEVRQGLNTQYF
TRBD1,TRBJ1-1,TRBV5-4,-,TGTGCCAGCAGCATCAGACAGGGAACGAACACTGAAGCTTTCTTT,CASSIRQGTNTEAFF
TRBD2,TRBJ2-1,TRBV6-4,-,TGTGCCAGCAGCGCTAGCGGACCTTACAATGAGCAGTTCTTC,CASSASGPYNEQFF
-,TRBJ1-1,TRBV7-9,-,TGTGCCAGCAGCCCAGGGGCTAAGAACACTGAAGCTTTCTTT,CASSPGAKNTEAFF
-,TRBJ1-3,TRBV7-2,-,TGTGCCAGCAGCTTAGTATTACAGGCTGGAAACACCATATATTTT,CASSLVLQAGNTIYF
TRBD2,TRBJ2-7,TRBV5-4,once,TGTGCCAGCAGCTCGACTAGCGGGTTTCCCTACGAGCAGTACTTC,CASSSTSGFPYEQYF
TRBD1,TRBJ1-2,TRBV7-6,-,TGTGCCAGCAGCTATGCCCCCGGGACAGGGAGTTTTGGAGGCTACACCTTC,CASSYAPGTGSFGGYTF
TRBD2,TRBJ2-2,TRBV29-1,-,TGCAGCGTTGATGGTGTAGCGGGAGGCTTCAGCGGGGAGCTGTTTTTT,CSVDGVAGGFSGELFF
TRBD1,TRBJ1-2,TRBV2,-,TGTGCCAGCAGTGAGGGGACAGGGAACTATGGCTACACCTTC,CASSEGTGNYGYTF
TRBD1,TRBJ1-5,TRBV28,-,TGTGCCAGCAGTTCCCTGGACAGGAGTCTAAATCAGCCCCAGCATTTT,CASSSLDRSLNQPQHF
-,TRBJ1-4,TRBV30,-,TGTGCCTGGAGTTCCCCCGACAGGCGGGGTAATGAAAAACTGTTTTTT,CAWSSPDRRGNEKLFF
TRBD2,TRBJ2-3,TRBV27,-,TGTGCCAGCAATTTTCTAGCGGGAAACACAGATACGCAGTATTTT,CASNFLAGNTDTQYF
-,TRBJ1-2,TRBV5-1,-,TGCGCCAGCAGCTTGGGGGACCGGCCCATCTATGGCTACACCTTC,CASSLGDRPIYGYTF
TRBD2,TRBJ2-3,TRBV30,-,TGTGCCTGCTCCGGCGGGGGGGCGCGGGCTAGCACAGATACGCAGTATTTT,CACSGGGARASTDTQYF
TRBD1,TRBJ2-7,TRBV15,once,TGTGCCACCAGCATAGGACAGGTCCTGGAGCAGTACTTC,CATSIGQVLEQYF
TRBD1,TRBJ1-1,TRBV5-1,-,TGCGCCAGCAGCCCGACAGGGTTGAACACTGAAGCTTTCTTT,CASSPTGLNTEAFF
TRBD2,TRBJ2-3,TRBV7-2,few,TGTGCCAGCAGCTTACTACCGGGAGGGAGCACAGATACGCAGTATTTT,CASSLLPGGSTDTQYF
TRBD2,TRBJ2-5,TRBV28,-,TGTGCCAGCAGTACCAGACTAGCGGGAGGAGAGACCCAGTACTTC,CASSTRLAGGETQYF
TRBD1,TRBJ1-1,TRBV27,-,TGTGCCAGCGCGGACAGGGGGCGCTTTTTAAACACTGAAGCTTTCTTT,CASADRGRFLNTEAFF
-,TRBJ1-2,TRBV10-3,-,TGTGCCATCAGTGATGTCGGGGGCGCACACTATGGCTACACCTTC,CAISDVGGAHYGYTF
TRBD2,TRBJ2-5,TRBV5-1,-,TGCGCCAGCAGCCTCGGGACTAGCGATGGAAAGACCCAGTACTTC,CASSLGTSDGKTQYF
-,TRBJ1-1,TRBV3-1/TRBV3-2,-,TGTGCCAGCAGCCAAGTCCAGGGAGGCACTGAAGCTTTCTTT,CASSQVQGGTEAFF
-,TRBJ1-1,TRBV15,-,TGTGCCACCAGCGTGAGAGGGCCAGGTTCCACTGAAGCTTTCTTT,CATSVRGPGSTEAFF
-,TRBJ2-5,TRBV3-1/TRBV3-2,-,TGTGCCAGCAGCCAAAAGGAGGGCCGAGAGACCCAGTACTTC,CASSQKEGRETQYF
-,TRBJ1-5,TRBV18,-,TGTGCCAGCTCACCAACAGCCCAGCCCCAGCATTTT,CASSPTAQPQHF
-,TRBJ1-5,TRBV24-1,once,TGTGCCACCAGTGATCCCAGTCAGGCGAATCAGCCCCAGCATTTT,CATSDPSQANQPQHF
-,TRBJ1-5,TRBV30,-,TGTGCCTGGAGTGTTTTGTCCAATCAGCCCCAGCATTTT,CAWSVLSNQPQHF
TRBD2,TRBJ2-2,TRBV28,-,TGTGCCAGCAGTTTATCGGCCTCAGCGGGAGGATACACCGGGGAGCTGTTTTTT,CASSLSASAGGYTGELFF
-,TRBJ1-1,TRBV28,-,TGTGCCAGCAGTTTCCTGGGGGGCACTGAAGCTTTCTTT,CASSFLGGTEAFF
TRBD1,TRBJ1-4,TRBV10-3,-,TGTGCCATCAGTGATAATGCAGGGGGTCTGTTTTTT,CAISDNAGGLFF
-,TRBJ2-2,TRBV6-2/TRBV6-3,once,TGTGCCAGCAGTTCCCTTATGAGGGCGAACACCGGGGAGCTGTTTTTT,CASSSLMRANTGELFF
TRBD1,TRBJ1-2,TRBV2,-,TGTGCCAGCACCAACCGGGACAGGGGGCGCAGAAACTATGGCTACACCTTC,CASTNRDRGRRNYGYTF
-,TRBJ1-5,TRBV28,few,TGTGCCAGCAGTTTGATCGGGGGGAGAGGCAATCAGCCCCAGCATTTT,CASSLIGGRGNQPQHF
-,TRBJ1-2,TRBV6-1,-,TGTGCCAGCAGTGAAGCAATGAACTATGGCTACACCTTC,CASSEAMNYGYTF
TRBD1,TRBJ2-1,TRBV15,-,TGTGCCACCAGCCCAGGACAGGGGGACTACAATGAGCAGTTCTTC,CATSPGQGDYNEQFF
-,TRBJ2-7,TRBV5-1,-,TGCGCCAGCAGTCGGGCCACTATAAGCTCCTACGAGCAGTACTTC,CASSRATISSYEQYF
-,TRBJ1-6,TRBV6-5,-,TGTGCCAGCCACAGGAAAACTTATAATTCACCCCTCCACTTT,CASHRKTYNSPLHF
-,TRBJ2-1,TRBV19,-,TGTGCCAGTACCACTCGGACGGGGAGAGATGAGCAGTTCTTC,CASTTRTGRDEQFF
-,TRBJ1-1,TRBV5-1,-,TGCGCCAGCTGCGCAGCTTCAGGGCTCGCTGAAGCTTTCTTT,CASCAASGLAEAFF
-,TRBJ1-2,TRBV3-1/TRBV3-2,-,TGTGCCAGCAGCCAATCGGCCGGTACTGCCTTC,CASSQSAGTAF
TRBD1,TRBJ1-2,TRBV3-1/TRBV3-2,few,TGTGCCAGCAGCCCAACAAGGACAGGGACCTCCTATGGCTACACCTTC,CASSPTRTGTSYGYTF
-,TRBJ2-3,TRBV7-2,-,TGTGCCAGCAGCTTAGACTTCAGTGGACCAGGAGGTGGTACGCAGTATTTT,CASSLDFSGPGGGTQYF
-,TRBJ1-5,TRBV12-3/TRBV12-4,-,TGTGCCAGCAGTTTAGGGAAACAGCCCCAGCATTTT,CASSLGKQPQHF
TRBD1,TRBJ1-4,TRBV28,-,TGTGCCAGCAGTTCCCTGACAGGGGGTCAAGAAAAACTGTTTTTT,CASSSLTGGQEKLFF